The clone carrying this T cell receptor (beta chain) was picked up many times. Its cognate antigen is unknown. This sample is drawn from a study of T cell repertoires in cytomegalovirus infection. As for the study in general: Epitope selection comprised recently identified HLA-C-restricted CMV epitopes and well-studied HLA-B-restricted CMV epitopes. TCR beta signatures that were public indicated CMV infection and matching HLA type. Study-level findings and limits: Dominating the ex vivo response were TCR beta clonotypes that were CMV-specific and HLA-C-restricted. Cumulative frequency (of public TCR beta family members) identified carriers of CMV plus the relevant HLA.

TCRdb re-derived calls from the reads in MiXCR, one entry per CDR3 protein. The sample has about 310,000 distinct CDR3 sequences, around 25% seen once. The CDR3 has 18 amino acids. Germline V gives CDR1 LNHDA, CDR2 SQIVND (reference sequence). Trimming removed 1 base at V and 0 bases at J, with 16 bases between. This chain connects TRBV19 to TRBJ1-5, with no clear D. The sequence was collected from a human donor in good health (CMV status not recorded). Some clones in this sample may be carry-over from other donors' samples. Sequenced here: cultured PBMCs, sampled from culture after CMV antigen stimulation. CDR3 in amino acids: CASSIVWRLEYSNQPQHF. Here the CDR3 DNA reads TGTGCCAGTAGTATAGTATGGCGCCTTGAGTATAGCAATCAGCCCCAGCATTTT.